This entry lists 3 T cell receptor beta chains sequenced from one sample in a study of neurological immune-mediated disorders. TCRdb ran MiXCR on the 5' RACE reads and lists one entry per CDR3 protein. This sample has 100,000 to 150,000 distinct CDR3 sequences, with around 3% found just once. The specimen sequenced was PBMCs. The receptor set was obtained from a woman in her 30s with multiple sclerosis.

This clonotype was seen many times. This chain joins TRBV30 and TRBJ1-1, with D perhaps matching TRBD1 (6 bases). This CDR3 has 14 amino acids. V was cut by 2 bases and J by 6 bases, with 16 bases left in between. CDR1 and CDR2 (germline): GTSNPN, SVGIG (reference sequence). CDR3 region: CAWSLRGGTAEAFF. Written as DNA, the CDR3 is TGTGCCTGGAGTCTAAGAGGGGGAACCGCTGAAGCTTTCTTT.

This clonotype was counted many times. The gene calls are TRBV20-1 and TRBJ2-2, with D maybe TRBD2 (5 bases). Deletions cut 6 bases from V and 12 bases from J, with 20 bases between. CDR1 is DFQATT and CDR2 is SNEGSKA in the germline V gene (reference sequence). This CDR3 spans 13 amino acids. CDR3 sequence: CSAADYVQRQLFF. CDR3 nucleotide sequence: TGCAGTGCGGCCGACTATGTCCAACGGCAGCTGTTTTTT.

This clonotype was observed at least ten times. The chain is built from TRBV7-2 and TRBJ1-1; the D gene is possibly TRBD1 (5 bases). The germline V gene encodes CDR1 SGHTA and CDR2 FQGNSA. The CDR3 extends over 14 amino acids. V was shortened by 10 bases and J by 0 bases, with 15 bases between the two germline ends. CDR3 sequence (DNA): TGTGCCATAACCTTAGGGACCCTGAACACTGAAGCTTTCTTT. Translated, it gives CAITLGTLNTEAFF.